The present entry profiles one TCR beta chain with its context. This sample was included in a study of long-term antiretroviral therapy in people with HIV. The immunoSEQ assay was v3.0, run at survey level. Assay: immunoSEQ multiplex PCR; the TCRdb copy retains only in-frame clones and omits some. The sample records about 50,000 clones, roughly four fifths being singletons. CDR3 length: 11 amino acids. Trimming took off 9 bases at V and 2 bases at J, with 7 bases between the two ends. Germline CDR1 reads MNHNS; CDR2 reads SASEGT. This clonotype was sampled from a woman aged 18-29 years with HIV. The rearrangement uses TRBV6-1 and TRBJ1-2; no definite D call. This specimen was unsorted PBMCs, taken 0.8 years after starting antiretroviral therapy. The DNA for the CDR3 is TGTGCCAGTCTAGCGAACTATGGCTACACCTTC. Translating gives CASLANYGYTF.